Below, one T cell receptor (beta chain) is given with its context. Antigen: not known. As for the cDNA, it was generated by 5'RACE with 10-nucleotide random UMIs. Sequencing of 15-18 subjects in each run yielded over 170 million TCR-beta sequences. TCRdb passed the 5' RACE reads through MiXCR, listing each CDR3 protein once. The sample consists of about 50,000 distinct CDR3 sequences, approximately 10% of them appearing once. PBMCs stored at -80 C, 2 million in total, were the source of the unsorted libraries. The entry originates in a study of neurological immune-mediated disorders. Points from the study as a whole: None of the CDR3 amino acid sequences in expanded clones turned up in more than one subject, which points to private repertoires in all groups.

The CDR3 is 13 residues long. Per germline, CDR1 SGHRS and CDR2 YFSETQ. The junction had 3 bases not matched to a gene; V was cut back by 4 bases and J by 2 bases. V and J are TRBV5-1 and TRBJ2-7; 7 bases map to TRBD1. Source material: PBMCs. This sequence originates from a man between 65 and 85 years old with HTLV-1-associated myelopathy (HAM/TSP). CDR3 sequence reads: CASSRDSAYEQYF. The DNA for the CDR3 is TGCGCCAGCAGCAGGGACAGTGCCTACGAGCAGTACTTC.